This T cell receptor (beta chain) appears in the sequencing data of a study of blood T cell repertoires in COVID-19. Libraries were prepared by immunoSEQ multiplex PCR; TCRdb keeps only in-frame clonotypes and omits some of them. This table holds about 210,000 clones, about 82% found once. The V end lost 6 bases, the J end lost 4 bases, and 18 bases lay between the germline ends. CDR3 length: 15 residues. Germline lookup yields CDR1 MNHEY and CDR2 SVGAGI. Source material: PBMCs or T cells enriched from blood (not recorded which). V usage is TRBV6-5 and J usage is TRBJ2-5; D uncertain. The clonotype originates from a man aged 40-50 years with acute COVID-19. The CDR3 region has the DNA TGTGCCAGCAGCCTGGGTCTGGGCGACCTAGAGACCCAGTACTTC. This codes for CASSLGLGDLETQYF.